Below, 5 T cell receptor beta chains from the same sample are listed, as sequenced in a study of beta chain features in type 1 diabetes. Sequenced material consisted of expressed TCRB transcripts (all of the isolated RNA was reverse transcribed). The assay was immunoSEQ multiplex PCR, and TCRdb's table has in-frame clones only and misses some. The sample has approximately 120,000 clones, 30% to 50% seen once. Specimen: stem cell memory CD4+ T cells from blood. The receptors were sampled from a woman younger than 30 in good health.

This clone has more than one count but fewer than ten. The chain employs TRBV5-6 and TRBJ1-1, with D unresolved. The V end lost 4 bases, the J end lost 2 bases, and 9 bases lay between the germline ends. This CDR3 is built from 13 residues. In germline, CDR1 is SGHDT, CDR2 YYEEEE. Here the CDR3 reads CASSTILNTEAFF. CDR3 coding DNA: TGTGCCAGCAGCACGATCCTAAACACTGAAGCTTTCTTT. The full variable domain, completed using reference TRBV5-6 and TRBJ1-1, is DAGVTQSPTHLIKTRGQQVTLRCSPKSGHDTVSWYQQALGQGPQFIFQYYEEEERQRGNFPDRFSGHQFPNYSSELNVNALLLGDSALYLCASSTILNTEAFFGQGTRLTVV.

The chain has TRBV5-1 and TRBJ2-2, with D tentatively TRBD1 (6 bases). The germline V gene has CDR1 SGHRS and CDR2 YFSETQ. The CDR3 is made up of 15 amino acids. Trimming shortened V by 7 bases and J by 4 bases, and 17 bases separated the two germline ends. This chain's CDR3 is CASQAPPGVTGELFF. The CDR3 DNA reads TGCGCCAGCCAAGCTCCCCCAGGGGTCACCGGGGAGCTGTTTTTT. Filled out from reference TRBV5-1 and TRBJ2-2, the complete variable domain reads KAGVTQTPRYLIKTRGQQVTLSCSPISGHRSVSWYQQTPGQGLQFLFEYFSETQRNKGNFPGRFSGRQFSNSRSEMNVSTLELGDSALYLCASQAPPGVTGELFFGEGSRLTVL.

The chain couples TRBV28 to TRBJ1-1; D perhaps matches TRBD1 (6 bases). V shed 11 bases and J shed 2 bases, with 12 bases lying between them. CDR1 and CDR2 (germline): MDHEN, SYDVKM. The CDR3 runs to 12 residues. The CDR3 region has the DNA TGTGCCTGGAAACAGGGCAACACTGAAGCTTTCTTT. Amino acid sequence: CAWKQGNTEAFF.

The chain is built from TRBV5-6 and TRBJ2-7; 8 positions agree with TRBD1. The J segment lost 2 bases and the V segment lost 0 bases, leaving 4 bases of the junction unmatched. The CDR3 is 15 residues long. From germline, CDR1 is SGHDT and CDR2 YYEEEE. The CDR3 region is CASSLGQGKPYEQYF. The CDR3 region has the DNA TGTGCCAGCAGCTTGGGACAGGGGAAACCCTACGAGCAGTACTTC.

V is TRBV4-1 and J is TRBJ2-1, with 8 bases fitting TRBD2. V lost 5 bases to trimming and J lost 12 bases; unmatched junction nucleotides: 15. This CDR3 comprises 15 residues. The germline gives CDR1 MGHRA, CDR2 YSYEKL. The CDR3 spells CASSVILAASYGQFF. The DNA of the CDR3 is TGCGCCAGCAGCGTTATACTAGCGGCCTCATATGGGCAGTTCTTC.